These 13 T cell receptor beta chains were sequenced from one sample in a study of CD8+ T cells in alopecia areata. Extracted from the samples, RNA was reverse transcribed into cDNA to serve as the sequencing template. The data were produced by immunoSEQ multiplex PCR, yet TCRdb's version contains in-frame clones alone and is incomplete. This sample has 100,000 to 150,000 clones, with 49% found just once. The sequencing used CD8+ T cells sorted from blood, collected at week 0. Source of these receptors: a human donor with alopecia areata.

CDR3: CSVDTQETQYF. Here the CDR3 DNA reads TGCAGCGTTGATACACAAGAGACCCAGTACTTC. The chain employs TRBV29-1 and TRBJ2-5; no definite D call. CDR1 and CDR2 from the germline V gene are SQVTM and ANQGSEA. Trimming pared 3 bases from V and 2 bases from J, leaving 4 bases between. The CDR3 spans 11 residues.

The chain's CDR3 is CASSLSGAGNEQFF. The CDR3 DNA is TGTGCCAGCAGCTTGAGCGGTGCAGGCAATGAGCAGTTCTTC. The V gene is TRBV11-2, the J gene TRBJ2-1, with D possibly being TRBD2 (5 bases). CDR1 and CDR2 from the germline V gene are SGHAT and FQNNGV. Trimming took off 3 bases at V and 6 bases at J, with 12 bases between the two ends. CDR3 length equals 14 residues.

Concerning this clone itself: This specimen includes other DNA sequences encoding the same CDR3. The V and J genes are TRBV5-6 and TRBJ2-1; no clear D. There are 11 residues in the CDR3. V was trimmed by 0 bases and J by 9 bases, leaving 4 bases between them. CDR1 is SGHDT and CDR2 is YYEEEE in the germline V gene. The CDR3 DNA is TGTGCCAGCAGCTTGGCAAGTGAGCAGTTCTTC. Protein product: CASSLASEQFF.

V is TRBV13 and J is TRBJ2-1; D not resolved. Germline values: CDR1 PRHDT, CDR2 FYEKMQ (reference sequence). V dropped 0 bases and J dropped 1 base, with 7 bases sitting between them. This CDR3 has 15 residues. For the CDR3, the DNA is TGTGCCAGCAGCTTAGGTGTGAGTTCCTACAATGAGCAGTTCTTC. It encodes CASSLGVSSYNEQFF.

This clone was observed a few times. V is TRBV6-6 and J is TRBJ2-5; no clear D gene. The CDR3 is made up of 13 amino acids. Germline V gene sequence: CDR1 MNHNY, CDR2 SVGAGI (reference sequence). The V end lost 6 bases, the J end lost 1 base, and 9 bases lay between the germline ends. The CDR3 loop reads CASSEGIQETQYF. The CDR3 bases are TGTGCCAGCAGCGAAGGGATCCAAGAGACCCAGTACTTC.

This chain joins TRBV5-4 and TRBJ2-3; no definite D call. Trimming took 6 bases from V and 2 from J, leaving 16 bases between them. Germline values: CDR1 SGHNT, CDR2 YYREEE (reference sequence). The CDR3 runs 15 residues. Here the CDR3 DNA reads TGTGCCAGCACCCCCGAGGTGGGTTACACAGATACGCAGTATTTT. This translates into CASTPEVGYTDTQYF. Based on the CDR3 plus reference TRBV5-4 and TRBJ2-3, the full variable domain is ETGVTQSPTHLIKTRGQQVTLRCSSQSGHNTVSWYQQALGQGPQFIFQYYREEENGRGNFPPRFSGLQFPNYSSELNVNALELDDSALYLCASTPEVGYTDTQYFGPGTRLTVL.

The J gene is TRBJ1-1, the V gene TRBV4-1; D is ambiguous. The germline V gene encodes CDR1 MGHRA and CDR2 YSYEKL. CDR3 length: 15 amino acids. Trimming took 0 bases from V and 1 from J, leaving 9 bases between them. CDR3 DNA sequence: TGCGCCAGCAGCCAAGATGCAGGAGGGAACACTGAAGCTTTCTTT. Protein product: CASSQDAGGNTEAFF.

This clone was picked up many times. The chain combines TRBV5-1 with TRBJ2-3; D may be TRBD1 (8 bases). Germline CDR1 SGHRS, CDR2 YFSETQ. There are 15 residues in the CDR3. V lost 4 bases and J 3 bases, leaving 15 bases between the germline ends. The CDR3 region is CASSTAGQVTDTQYF. The CDR3 bases are TGCGCCAGCAGCACAGCGGGACAGGTAACAGATACGCAGTATTTT.

The J gene is TRBJ1-1, the V gene TRBV30; D not certain. V lost 0 bases and J 3 bases, leaving 14 bases between the germline ends. Germline CDR1 is GTSNPN and CDR2 is SVGIG (reference sequence). The CDR3 is made up of 15 amino acids. CDR3 nucleotide sequence: TGTGCCTGGAGTGTACTAGATCATCGGGACACTGAAGCTTTCTTT. Translating gives CAWSVLDHRDTEAFF.

The V call is TRBV25-1, the J call TRBJ1-1; no clear D. Between the trimmed V and J ends, which lost 1 base and 7 bases, there was a span of 4 bases. The germline CDR1 and CDR2 sequences are MGHDK and SYGVNS. This CDR3 spans 11 amino acids. CDR3 region: CASSESGEAFF. CDR3 nucleotide sequence: TGTGCCAGCAGTGAATCGGGTGAAGCTTTCTTT.

The DNA for the CDR3 is TGTGCCAGCAGCTACGACAGGAGCACAGATACGCAGTATTTT. Amino acid sequence: CASSYDRSTDTQYF. The chain couples TRBV13 to TRBJ2-3; tentative D call: TRBD1 (6 bases). V lost 4 bases and J lost 0, with 8 bases in between. The germline V gene encodes CDR1 PRHDT and CDR2 FYEKMQ (reference sequence). This CDR3 region has 14 residues.

The chain carries TRBV10-3 and TRBJ2-3; TRBD1 might be the D (5 bases). Germline lookup yields CDR1 ENHRY and CDR2 SYGVKD. The V end was cut by 0 bases, the J end by 4 bases, with 8 bases between. The length of the CDR3 is 14 residues. The CDR3 protein is CAISESNRSDTQYF. Here the CDR3 DNA reads TGTGCCATCAGTGAGTCGAACAGGTCAGATACGCAGTATTTT.

The V call is TRBV13, the J call TRBJ1-4, with 11 bases identical to TRBD1. CDR1 and CDR2 (germline): PRHDT, FYEKMQ (reference sequence). Trimming at V came to 3 bases and at J to 8 bases, leaving 2 bases not matched to a gene. The length of the CDR3 is 14 residues. The CDR3 DNA reads TGTGCCAGCAGCTTGTGGACAGGGGGCGAAAAACTGTTTTTT. This translates into CASSLWTGGEKLFF.